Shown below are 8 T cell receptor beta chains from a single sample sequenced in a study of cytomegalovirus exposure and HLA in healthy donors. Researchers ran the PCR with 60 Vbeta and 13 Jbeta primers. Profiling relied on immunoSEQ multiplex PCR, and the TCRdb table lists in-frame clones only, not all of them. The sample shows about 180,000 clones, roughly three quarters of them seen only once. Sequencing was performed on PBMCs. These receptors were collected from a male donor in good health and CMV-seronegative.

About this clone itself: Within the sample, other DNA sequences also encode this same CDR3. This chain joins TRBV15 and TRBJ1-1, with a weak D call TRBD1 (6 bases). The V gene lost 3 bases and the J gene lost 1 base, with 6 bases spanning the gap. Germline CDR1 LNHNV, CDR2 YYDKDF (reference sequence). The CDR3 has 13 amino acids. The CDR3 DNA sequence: TGTGCCACCAGCAGCAGGGGGAACACTGAAGCTTTCTTT. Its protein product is CATSSRGNTEAFF. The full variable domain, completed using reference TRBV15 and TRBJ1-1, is DAMVIQNPRYQVTQFGKPVTLSCSQTLNHNVMYWYQQKSSQAPKLLFHYYDKDFNNEADTPDNFQSRRPNTSFCFLDIRSPGLGDTAMYLCATSSRGNTEAFFGQGTRLTVV.

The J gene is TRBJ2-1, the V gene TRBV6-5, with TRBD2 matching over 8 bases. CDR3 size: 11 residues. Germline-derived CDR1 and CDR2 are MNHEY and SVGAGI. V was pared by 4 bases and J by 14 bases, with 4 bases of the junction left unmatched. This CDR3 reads CASSSSGSEFF. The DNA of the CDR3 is TGTGCCAGCAGTTCGAGCGGGAGTGAGTTCTTC.

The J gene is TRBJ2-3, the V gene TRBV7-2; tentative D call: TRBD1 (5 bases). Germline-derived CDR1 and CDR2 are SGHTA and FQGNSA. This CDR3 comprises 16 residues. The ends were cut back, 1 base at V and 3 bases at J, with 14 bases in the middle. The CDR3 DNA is TGTGCCAGCAGCTTAGAGGTGGGGCTGGGGACAGATACGCAGTATTTT. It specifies CASSLEVGLGTDTQYF.

The CDR3 DNA is TGCAGCGTCGCGGGGTTCACTTTCAATGAGCAGTTCTTC. Its protein is CSVAGFTFNEQFF. V gene TRBV29-1 combines with J gene TRBJ2-1; D is possibly TRBD2 (6 bases). CDR1 is SQVTM and CDR2 is ANQGSEA in the germline V gene. Trimming removed 6 bases from V and 6 bases from J, with 15 bases in between. This CDR3 has 13 residues.

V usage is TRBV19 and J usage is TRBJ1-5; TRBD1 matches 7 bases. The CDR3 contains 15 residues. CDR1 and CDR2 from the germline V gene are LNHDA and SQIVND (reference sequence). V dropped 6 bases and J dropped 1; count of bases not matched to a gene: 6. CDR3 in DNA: TGTGCCAGTAGACCGGGACAGAGGAGCAATCAGCCCCAGCATTTT. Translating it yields CASRPGQRSNQPQHF.

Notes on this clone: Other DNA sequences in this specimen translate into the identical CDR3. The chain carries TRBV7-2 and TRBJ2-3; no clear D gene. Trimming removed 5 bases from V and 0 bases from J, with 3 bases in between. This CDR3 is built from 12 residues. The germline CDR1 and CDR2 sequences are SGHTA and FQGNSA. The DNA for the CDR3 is TGTGCCAGCAGCCCAAGCACAGATACGCAGTATTTT. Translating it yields CASSPSTDTQYF.

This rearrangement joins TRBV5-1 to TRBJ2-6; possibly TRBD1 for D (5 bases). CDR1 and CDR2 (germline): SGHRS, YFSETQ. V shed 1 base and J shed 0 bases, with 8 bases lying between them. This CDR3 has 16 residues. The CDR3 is CASSLLDSSGANVLTF. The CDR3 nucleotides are TGCGCCAGCAGCTTGCTCGACAGCTCTGGGGCCAACGTCCTGACTTTC.

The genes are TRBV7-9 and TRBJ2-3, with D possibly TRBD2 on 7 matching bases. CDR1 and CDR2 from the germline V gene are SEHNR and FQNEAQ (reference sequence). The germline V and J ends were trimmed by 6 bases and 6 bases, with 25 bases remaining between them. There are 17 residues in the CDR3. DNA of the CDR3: TGTGCCAGCAGAGATAACACCGGGGCGGGGGCTCCGGATACGCAGTATTTT. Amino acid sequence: CASRDNTGAGAPDTQYF.